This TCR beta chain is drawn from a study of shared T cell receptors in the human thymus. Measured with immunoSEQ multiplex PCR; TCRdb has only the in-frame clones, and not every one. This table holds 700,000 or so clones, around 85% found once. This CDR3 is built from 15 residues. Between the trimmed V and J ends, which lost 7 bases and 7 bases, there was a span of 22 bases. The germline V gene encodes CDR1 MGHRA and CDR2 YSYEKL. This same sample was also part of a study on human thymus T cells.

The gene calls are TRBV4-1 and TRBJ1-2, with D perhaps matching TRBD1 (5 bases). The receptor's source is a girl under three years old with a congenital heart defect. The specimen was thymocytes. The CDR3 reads CASKPLPGGPAGYTF. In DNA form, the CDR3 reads TGCGCCAGCAAACCCCTCCCCGGGGGACCGGCTGGCTACACCTTC.